What follows describes a single TCR beta chain. The antigen is unknown. From the 5' RACE reads, TCRdb lists one entry per CDR3 protein and no DNA. The specimen's table records around 400,000 distinct CDR3 sequences. The record originates from a study of monozygotic twins with inflammatory bowel disease. Notes on the study in general: Twins with IBD had fewer clonotypes in common with others than healthy twins, particularly during disease activity. Whereas healthy co-twins had higher TCRbeta diversity (inverse Simpson), IBD patients had lower diversity.

The CDR3 extends over 12 amino acids. Germline lookup yields CDR1 MDHEN and CDR2 SYDVKM. The chain combines TRBV28 with TRBJ2-3; TCRdb's assignment of TRBD2 cannot be checked, as there is no DNA. This receptor was identified in a human donor with ulcerative colitis or Crohn's disease, or a healthy co-twin of an affected twin (not recorded which). Sequenced: blood. The chain's CDR3 is CATSGRGGTQYF.